The next 13 T cell receptor beta chains were all read from a single sample in a study of shared clonotypes between healthy human individuals. Sequencing was performed with immunoSEQ multiplex PCR; in TCRdb, only in-frame clones are kept and a portion is missing. Of around 530,000 clones detected, around 77% appear once; the ten largest clones hold 9.5% to 15%. What was sequenced was PBMCs. These receptors all stem from a woman aged 35 to 49 in good health. Some clones in this sample may be carry-over from other donors' samples.

This clone was counted many times. Different DNA sequences within this sample yield the same CDR3. CDR3 amino acids: CASSLGQGIDQPQHF. DNA for the CDR3: TGTGCCAGCAGCTTGGGACAGGGGATTGATCAGCCCCAGCATTTT. This sequence joins TRBV5-4 and TRBJ1-5; the match to TRBD1 covers 8 bases. The CDR3 has 15 amino acids. V lost 0 bases, J lost 5 bases, and 4 bases stayed unmatched. The germline V gene encodes CDR1 SGHNT and CDR2 YYREEE (reference sequence).

This clone was observed once. This chain connects TRBV10-3 to TRBJ2-1, with TRBD1 identical over 8 bases. This CDR3 has 13 amino acids. Looked up from germline, CDR1 is ENHRY and CDR2 is SYGVKD. V lost 5 bases and J lost 9; bases outside the gene matches: 6. DNA of the CDR3: TGTGCCATCAGTTTGACAGGGGATGGTGAGCAGTTCTTC. This translates into CAISLTGDGEQFF.

This sequence joins TRBV19 and TRBJ2-1; 9 positions agree with TRBD1. With V trimmed by 6 bases and J by 5 bases, 2 bases remained unmatched. CDR3 length: 13 amino acids. Germline CDR1 and CDR2: LNHDA and SQIVND (reference sequence). This chain's CDR3 is CASRDRGNNEQFF. DNA of the CDR3: TGTGCCAGTAGGGACAGGGGTAACAATGAGCAGTTCTTC.

This clone was seen only a few times. Within the sample, other DNA sequences also encode this same CDR3. The chain carries TRBV29-1 and TRBJ1-2; tentative D call: TRBD1 (5 bases). This CDR3 is built from 13 residues. Trimming took 6 bases from V and 5 from J, leaving 16 bases between them. The germline gives CDR1 SQVTM, CDR2 ANQGSEA. CDR3 region: CSVVPGSEYGYTF. The CDR3 DNA sequence: TGCAGCGTCGTCCCAGGGTCGGAATATGGCTACACCTTC.

This chain connects TRBV7-2 to TRBJ2-4; a possible D gene is TRBD2 (5 bases). In germline, CDR1 is SGHTA, CDR2 FQGNSA. Deletions cut 5 bases from V and 9 bases from J, with 17 bases between. The CDR3 length is 14 residues. Here the CDR3 reads CASSTQPGNTIQYF. For the CDR3, the DNA is TGTGCCAGCAGCACCCAGCCCGGGAACACCATTCAGTACTTC.

The rearrangement joins TRBV7-2 to TRBJ2-7, with TRBD2 matching over 13 bases. The CDR3 consists of 15 residues. Germline CDR1 reads SGHTA; CDR2 reads FQGNSA. With 1 base clipped from V and 4 bases from J, the junction kept 1 base outside the gene matches. The CDR3 DNA is TGTGCCAGCAGCTTAGGGACTAGCGGGAGTTACGAGCAGTACTTC. As protein: CASSLGTSGSYEQYF.

V usage is TRBV2 and J usage is TRBJ2-2; D not resolved. CDR3 size: 13 residues. Germline CDR1 SNHLY, CDR2 FYNNEI. Trimming shortened V by 7 bases and J by 1 base, and 7 bases separated the two germline ends. CDR3 sequence: CASNSWNTGELFF. CDR3 bases: TGTGCCAGCAACAGTTGGAACACCGGGGAGCTGTTTTTT.

The sample holds a few counts of this clone. Other DNA sequences in the sample encode the same CDR3. The chain couples TRBV18 to TRBJ2-3; no definite D call. Trimming pared 2 bases from V and 1 base from J, leaving 7 bases between. The CDR3 contains 14 residues. In germline, CDR1 is KGHSH, CDR2 LQKENI. CDR3 sequence: CASSPTGGTDTQYF. The CDR3 coding sequence is TGTGCCAGCTCACCAACGGGTGGCACAGATACGCAGTATTTT. Full variable domain (rest looked up from reference TRBV18 and TRBJ2-3): NAGVMQNPRHLVRRRGQEARLRCSPMKGHSHVYWYRQLPEEGLKFMVYLQKENIIDESGMPKERFSAEFPKEGPSILRIQQVVRGDSAAYFCASSPTGGTDTQYFGPGTRLTVL.

V and J are TRBV11-2 and TRBJ1-1; 9 bases are a match to TRBD1. The CDR3 loop spans 14 amino acids. Germline CDR1 reads SGHAT; CDR2 reads FQNNGV. Trimming took 2 bases from V and 12 from J; bases not matched to a gene: 10. The chain's CDR3 is CASSLWDGQGRTFF. DNA of the CDR3: TGTGCCAGCAGCTTATGGGACGGACAGGGGAGAACTTTCTTT.

The gene calls are TRBV25-1 and TRBJ1-6; possible D gene TRBD1, 5 bases. The CDR3 loop spans 16 amino acids. The V gene lost 1 base and the J gene lost 9 bases, with 16 bases spanning the gap. Germline CDR1 is MGHDK and CDR2 is SYGVNS. The CDR3 nucleotides read TGTGCCAGCAGTGAATTAGGAGAGGGGTTGGGTTCACCCCTCCACTTT. This gives the protein CASSELGEGLGSPLHF.

The chain carries TRBV28 and TRBJ1-1; D remains ambiguous. Trimming left V 7 bases short and J 2 bases short, with 5 bases between. This CDR3 region has 11 residues. CDR1 MDHEN and CDR2 SYDVKM come from the germline V gene. DNA for the CDR3: TGTGCCAGCAACGGCAACACTGAAGCTTTCTTT. This gives the protein CASNGNTEAFF.

This sequence joins TRBV5-6 and TRBJ1-1; 9 bases map to TRBD1. In germline, CDR1 is SGHDT, CDR2 YYEEEE. V trimming: 4 bases; J trimming: 4 bases; junction bases outside the gene matches: 5. The CDR3 totals 14 residues. The CDR3 nucleotides are TGTGCCAGCAGCCCCGGGACAGGGACCACTGAAGCTTTCTTT. It encodes CASSPGTGTTEAFF.

The chain recombines TRBV11-2 with TRBJ2-5; D is unclear. Germline CDR1 and CDR2: SGHAT and FQNNGV. This CDR3 region has 10 residues. The germline V and J ends were trimmed by 10 bases and 7 bases, with 10 bases remaining between them. Here the CDR3 reads CATLIGTQYF. The DNA of the CDR3 is TGTGCCACCTTAATAGGGACCCAGTACTTC.